This T cell receptor (beta chain) is drawn from a study of blood T cell repertoires in COVID-19. Overall study context: Specimens from acute and convalescent COVID-19 originated in the United States, Italy and Spain. PBMCs, B-cell-depleted T cells, or T cells were the source of the cDNA or gDNA that made up the material.

From germline, CDR1 is SGHKS and CDR2 YYEKEE (reference sequence). The CDR3 consists of 16 residues. V dropped 4 bases and J dropped 3; count of bases not matched to a gene: 9. In the study's own analysis: Amplification of reference gene primers provided the estimated nucleated cell counts. Using immunoSEQ multiplex PCR, the repertoire was profiled, and TCRdb retains in-frame clones only, with some absent. D and trimming come from the DNA, and the V and J calls and clone size come from that table. The repertoire holds under 150,000 clones, with 79% as singletons. This sequence was found in a man in his fifties with active or convalescent COVID-19. The chain couples TRBV5-5 to TRBJ2-2; the match to TRBD1 covers 7 bases. Source material: peripheral blood. The CDR3 DNA is TGTGCCAGCAGCGCACGAGGGGGCGCCGACACCGGGGAGCTGTTTTTT. This gives the protein CASSARGGADTGELFF.